This T cell receptor (beta chain) was obtained from a study of vaccination and CD4 T cells after COVID-19. About the research overall: Convalescent patients had positive nasal swab PCR results for SARS-CoV-2. Disease was mild in several and severe in one. Cells received overlapping spike peptides from SARS-CoV-2, HCoV-NL63, HCoV-OC43 and HCoV-229E as stimulation. Findings and caveats of the study: Median numbers of SARS-CoV-2-reactive clonotypes increased from 21 to 38 (not a significant change).

The CDR3 length is 16 residues. Germline CDR1 reads MDHEN; CDR2 reads SYDVKM. Trimming took 3 bases from V and 6 from J, leaving 18 bases between them. On this clonotype itself: What it binds is not known.

An Oncomine TCR Beta short-read assay was used to sequence the DNA from cultured CD4+ T cells. TCRdb itself ran the PCR reads through MiXCR, one entry per CDR3 protein. The sample carries about 2,300 distinct CDR3 sequences, roughly 27% recorded once. Stated treatment: roughly 10-day PBMC culture with coronavirus spike peptide pools or control peptides (ViraFEST assay). The ViraFEST method relied on peptide pools to expand antigen-specific T cells, followed by TCR sequencing. Sequencing was performed on CD4+ T cells from blood, cultured in vitro, taken after SARS-CoV-2 vaccination. The receptor comes from a human donor who had recovered from COVID-19. The genes are TRBV28 and TRBJ1-5, with D possibly being TRBD1 (5 bases). CDR3 nucleotides: TGTGCCAGCAGTTTTAGCTCTCAGGGCGGCGGTCAGCCCCAGCATTTT. This sequence encodes CASSFSSQGGGQPQHF.